One sample yielded the 16 T cell receptor beta chains listed below, sequenced in a study of CD8+ T cells in alopecia areata. TCR sequencing used cDNA made by reverse transcription of extracted RNA. Produced via immunoSEQ multiplex PCR; TCRdb's table is partial and in-frame only. Of fewer than 250,000 clones listed, around 64% are singletons. Documented treatment: oral pan-JAK inhibitor, 5-10 mg twice daily. This specimen consisted of CD4+ T cells sorted from blood, obtained around week 50, from a patient treated with tofacitinib. These receptors came from a human donor with alopecia areata.

The chain combines TRBV2 with TRBJ1-4; D is perhaps TRBD1 (5 bases). Looked up from germline, CDR1 is SNHLY and CDR2 is FYNNEI. V lost 4 bases to trimming and J lost 7 bases, with 13 bases between them. This CDR3 region has 14 residues. The CDR3 loop reads CASSVGGTGEKLFF. For the CDR3, the DNA is TGTGCCAGCAGTGTCGGAGGGACGGGTGAAAAACTGTTTTTT.

V usage is TRBV14 and J usage is TRBJ1-1; D remains unclear. Trimming shortened V by 4 bases and J by 0 bases, and 9 bases separated the two germline ends. Germline lookup yields CDR1 SGHDN and CDR2 FVKESK. The CDR3 runs 14 residues. Here the CDR3 DNA reads TGTGCCAGCAGCCCCTATCAGGTGAACACTGAAGCTTTCTTT. Its protein product is CASSPYQVNTEAFF.

This clone has just a few counts. The rearrangement uses TRBV29-1 and TRBJ2-2; D is tentatively TRBD1 or TRBD2 (5 bases each). Trimming shortened V by 7 bases and J by 1 base, and 13 bases separated the two germline ends. The CDR3 contains 14 residues. CDR1 SQVTM and CDR2 ANQGSEA come from the germline V gene. For the CDR3, the DNA is TGCAGCGCTTCCGGGACGGAGAACACCGGGGAGCTGTTTTTT. It encodes CSASGTENTGELFF.

The CDR3 DNA reads as TGTGCCAGCAGCTTAGATCTTGGTGAAGCTTTCTTT. Protein: CASSLDLGEAFF. The J gene is TRBJ1-1, the V gene TRBV7-2; D is unclear. This CDR3 contains 12 residues. CDR1 and CDR2 from the germline V gene are SGHTA and FQGNSA. V lost 1 base and J lost 7, with 7 bases in between. Filled out from reference TRBV7-2 and TRBJ1-1, the complete variable domain reads GAGVSQSPSNKVTEKGKDVELRCDPISGHTALYWYRQSLGQGLEFLIYFQGNSAPDKSGLPSDRFSAERTGGSVSTLTIQRTQQEDSAVYLCASSLDLGEAFFGQGTRLTVV.

Only a few counts were recorded for this clone. The rearrangement links TRBV4-1 to TRBJ1-1, with D perhaps TRBD1 (5 bases). The V and J ends lost 3 bases and 2 bases respectively, with 13 bases between them. The germline gives CDR1 MGHRA, CDR2 YSYEKL. The length of the CDR3 is 15 residues. The CDR3: CASSHPPGANTEAFF. For the CDR3, the DNA is TGCGCCAGCAGCCATCCCCCCGGGGCAAACACTGAAGCTTTCTTT.

This clone was seen only a few times. The chain couples TRBV4-2 to TRBJ1-1, with D uncertain. V was cut by 1 base and J by 6 bases, with 15 bases left in between. The CDR3 runs to 15 residues. CDR1 and CDR2 (germline): LGHNA, YNFKEQ. Written as DNA, the CDR3 is TGTGCCAGCAGCCAAGTGACTAGGCAGACCCCTGAAGCTTTCTTT. It specifies CASSQVTRQTPEAFF.

This clone was counted ten times or more. This rearrangement joins TRBV7-2 to TRBJ1-1; TRBD1 agrees at 8 bases. CDR1 is SGHTA and CDR2 is FQGNSA in the germline V gene. V lost 4 bases and J lost 6; bases outside the gene matches: 4. The CDR3 contains 13 residues. The CDR3 bases are TGTGCCAGCAGCTCGGACAGGGTCTCTGAAGCTTTCTTT. Protein: CASSSDRVSEAFF.

This sequence joins TRBV9 and TRBJ1-2, with TRBD1 matching over 10 bases. This CDR3 is 15 amino acids long. V shed 1 base and J 6 bases; nucleotides not matched to a gene: 6. Germline-derived CDR1 and CDR2 are SGDLS and YYNGEE. CDR3 DNA sequence: TGTGCCAGCAGCGTACGGGACAGGGGATCGGATGGCTACACCTTC. It specifies CASSVRDRGSDGYTF.

This sequence joins TRBV7-2 and TRBJ1-1; no clear D gene. V was shortened by 4 bases and J by 1 base, with 7 bases between the two germline ends. The CDR3 consists of 13 residues. Germline V gene data show CDR1 as SGHTA and CDR2 as FQGNSA. CDR3 DNA sequence: TGTGCCAGCAGCTCGGTTCCGAACACTGAAGCTTTCTTT. As protein: CASSSVPNTEAFF. The entire variable domain, with the rest obtained from reference TRBV7-2 and TRBJ1-1, is as follows: GAGVSQSPSNKVTEKGKDVELRCDPISGHTALYWYRQSLGQGLEFLIYFQGNSAPDKSGLPSDRFSAERTGGSVSTLTIQRTQQEDSAVYLCASSSVPNTEAFFGQGTRLTVV.

The chain has TRBV30 and TRBJ1-1; no clear D gene. CDR3 length: 12 amino acids. Between the trimmed V and J ends, which lost 3 bases and 8 bases, there was a span of 13 bases. Germline V gene lookup returns CDR1 GTSNPN and CDR2 SVGIG (reference sequence). The CDR3 loop reads CAWRTWREEAFF. The CDR3, as DNA: TGTGCCTGGAGAACATGGAGGGAAGAAGCTTTCTTT.

The chain has TRBV30 and TRBJ1-5, with 7 bases fitting TRBD1. CDR1 and CDR2 (germline): GTSNPN, SVGIG (reference sequence). The V segment lost 6 bases and the J segment 6 bases; nucleotides outside the gene matches: 8. The CDR3 consists of 13 residues. CDR3 sequence (DNA): TGTGCCTGTAGAACAGGGGCGGCTCAGCCCCAGCATTTT. Translation: CACRTGAAQPQHF.

The chain couples TRBV30 to TRBJ2-5; weak D call: TRBD2 (7 bases). This CDR3 has 16 residues. With 2 bases removed from V and 6 bases from J, the gap between germline ends came to 22 bases. Germline CDR1 is GTSNPN and CDR2 is SVGIG (reference sequence). CDR3 protein: CAWSWGGGHGAKTQYF. In DNA form, the CDR3 reads TGTGCCTGGAGTTGGGGCGGGGGACACGGTGCAAAGACCCAGTACTTC.

This sequence joins TRBV20-1 and TRBJ1-1; D perhaps matches TRBD1 (6 bases). V gave up 7 bases and J gave up 2 bases, with 8 bases separating them. Germline CDR1 and CDR2: DFQATT and SNEGSKA (reference sequence). The CDR3 runs 11 residues. The CDR3 here is CSGTANTEAFF. DNA of the CDR3: TGCAGTGGGACAGCAAACACTGAAGCTTTCTTT.

This clone was seen just once. The chain employs TRBV7-2 and TRBJ2-5, with TRBD2 matching 8 bases. J lost 0 bases, V lost 4 bases, and 1 base had no gene match. CDR1 SGHTA and CDR2 FQGNSA come from the germline V gene. There are 14 residues in the CDR3. CDR3 in amino acids: CASSWRGDQETQYF. For the CDR3, the DNA is TGTGCCAGCAGCTGGCGGGGGGACCAAGAGACCCAGTACTTC.

The gene calls are TRBV30 and TRBJ1-5, with TRBD1 matching 7 bases. From germline, CDR1 is GTSNPN and CDR2 SVGIG (reference sequence). The J segment lost 9 bases and the V segment lost 2 bases, leaving 7 bases of the junction unmatched. This CDR3 region has 13 residues. The CDR3, as DNA: TGTGCCTGGAGTCCCACAGGGGAAGGGCCCCAGCATTTT. Translated: CAWSPTGEGPQHF.

This chain uses TRBV4-3 with TRBJ1-6; D might be TRBD1 (5 bases). V lost 0 bases to trimming and J lost 12 bases, with 9 bases between them. CDR1 LGHNA and CDR2 YSLEER come from the germline V gene. The CDR3 loop spans 13 amino acids. DNA of the CDR3: TGCGCCAGCAGCCAAGATCTGGGGGAACCCCTCCACTTT. This gives the protein CASSQDLGEPLHF.